This TCR beta chain is drawn from a study of cytomegalovirus exposure and HLA in healthy donors. Vbeta (60) and Jbeta (13) primers were used in the PCR. Sequenced by immunoSEQ multiplex PCR; TCRdb stores in-frame clones only, minus some. The sample lists about 130,000 clones, 66% occurring once. V lost 4 bases, J lost 5 bases, and 4 bases stayed unmatched. CDR1 MDHEN and CDR2 SYDVKM come from the germline V gene. The CDR3 spans 13 residues. This sequence was found in a human donor in good health. This chain connects TRBV28 to TRBJ2-5; 7 nucleotides agree with TRBD2. The sequencing sample was made of PBMCs. This CDR3 is CASSWGGEETQYF. CDR3 DNA sequence: TGTGCCAGCAGTTGGGGGGGGGAGGAGACCCAGTACTTC. The whole variable domain, filled in from reference TRBV28 and TRBJ2-5, reads DVKVTQSSRYLVKRTGEKVFLECVQDMDHENMFWYRQDPGLGLRLIYFSYDVKMKEKGDIPEGYSVSREKKERFSLILESASTNQTSMYLCASSWGGEETQYFGPGTRLLVL.